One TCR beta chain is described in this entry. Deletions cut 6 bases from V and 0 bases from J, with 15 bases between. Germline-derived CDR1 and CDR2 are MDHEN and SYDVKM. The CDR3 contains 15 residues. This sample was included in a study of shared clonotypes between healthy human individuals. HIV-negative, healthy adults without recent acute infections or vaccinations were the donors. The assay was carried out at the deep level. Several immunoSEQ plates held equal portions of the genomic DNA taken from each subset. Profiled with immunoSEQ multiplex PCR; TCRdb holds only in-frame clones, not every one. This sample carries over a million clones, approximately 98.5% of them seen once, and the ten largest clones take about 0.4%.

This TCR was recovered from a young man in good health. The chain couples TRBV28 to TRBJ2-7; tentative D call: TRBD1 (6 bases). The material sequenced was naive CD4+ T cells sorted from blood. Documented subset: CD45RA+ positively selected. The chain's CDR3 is CASSRGQLNSYEQYF. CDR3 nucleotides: TGTGCCAGCAGCCGAGGACAGCTGAACTCCTACGAGCAGTACTTC. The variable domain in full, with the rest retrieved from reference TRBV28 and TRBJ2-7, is DVKVTQSSRYLVKRTGEKVFLECVQDMDHENMFWYRQDPGLGLRLIYFSYDVKMKEKGDIPEGYSVSREKKERFSLILESASTNQTSMYLCASSRGQLNSYEQYFGPGTRLTVT.